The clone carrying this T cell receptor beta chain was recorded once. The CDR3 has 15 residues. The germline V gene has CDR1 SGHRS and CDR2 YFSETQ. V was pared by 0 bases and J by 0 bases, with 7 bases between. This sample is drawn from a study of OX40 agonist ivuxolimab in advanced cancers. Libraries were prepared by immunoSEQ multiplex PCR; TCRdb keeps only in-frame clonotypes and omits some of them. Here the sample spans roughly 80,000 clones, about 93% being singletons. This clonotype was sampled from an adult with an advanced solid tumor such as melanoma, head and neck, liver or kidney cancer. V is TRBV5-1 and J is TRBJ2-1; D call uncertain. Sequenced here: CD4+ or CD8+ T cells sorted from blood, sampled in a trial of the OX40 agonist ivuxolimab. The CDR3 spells CASSLVATSYNEQFF. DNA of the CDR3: TGCGCCAGCAGCTTGGTGGCGACCTCCTACAATGAGCAGTTCTTC.